Below are 13 T cell receptor beta chains sequenced from a single sample in a study of blood T cell repertoires in COVID-19. Assay used: immunoSEQ multiplex PCR; TCRdb lists only in-frame clones, some missing. The sample includes about 240,000 clones, approximately 84% of them seen just once. The sample was PBMCs or T cells enriched from blood (not recorded which). The receptor source for this set is a woman between 35 and 50 years old with acute COVID-19.

This chain joins TRBV29-1 and TRBJ2-5; 11 bases agree with TRBD1. This CDR3 spans 13 amino acids. The V gene's germline CDR1 is SQVTM and CDR2 ANQGSEA. Unmatched junction bases numbered 3, after V lost 4 bases and J lost 5 bases. Here the CDR3 reads CSVGTGGWETQYF. The CDR3 bases are TGCAGCGTTGGGACAGGGGGCTGGGAGACCCAGTACTTC.

This clone came up a few times. This chain connects TRBV5-1 to TRBJ2-1, with 12 nucleotides matching TRBD2. Unmatched junction bases numbered 1, after V lost 0 bases and J lost 0 bases. CDR1 is SGHRS and CDR2 is YFSETQ in the germline V gene. The CDR3 consists of 17 residues. CDR3 nucleotides: TGCGCCAGCAGCTTGGCTAGCGGGAGGGACTCCTACAATGAGCAGTTCTTC. Amino acid sequence: CASSLASGRDSYNEQFF.

V usage is TRBV7-2 and J usage is TRBJ2-1; TRBD2 matches 11 bases. Per germline, CDR1 SGHTA and CDR2 FQGNSA. The J segment lost 6 bases and the V segment lost 4 bases, leaving 8 bases of the junction unmatched. CDR3 length equals 16 residues. The CDR3 coding sequence is TGTGCCAGCAGCTATGTAGCGGGAGGGCCTTTCAATGAGCAGTTCTTC. Its translation is CASSYVAGGPFNEQFF.

The chain carries TRBV25-1 and TRBJ1-1; D perhaps matches TRBD1 (5 bases). Germline CDR1 and CDR2: MGHDK and SYGVNS. CDR3 length: 13 amino acids. V dropped 4 bases and J dropped 4 bases, with 10 bases sitting between them. CDR3 loop: CASSGRGGTEAFF. In nucleotides, the CDR3 is TGTGCCAGCAGTGGGAGGGGAGGCACTGAAGCTTTCTTT.

This clone was seen only once. The genes are TRBV7-9 and TRBJ2-5, with 12 bases lining up with TRBD2. The V segment lost 5 bases and the J segment 5 bases; nucleotides outside the gene matches: 9. This CDR3 has 16 amino acids. CDR1 is SEHNR and CDR2 is FQNEAQ in the germline V gene (reference sequence). CDR3 sequence: CASSTTLAGGGETQYF. The DNA for the CDR3 is TGTGCCAGCAGCACCACTCTAGCGGGAGGGGGGGAGACCCAGTACTTC.

The chain has TRBV7-8 and TRBJ1-2, with 7 bases that match TRBD1. The junction had 7 bases not matched to a gene; V was cut back by 1 base and J by 2 bases. The V gene's germline CDR1 is SGHVS and CDR2 FQNEAQ. This CDR3 comprises 16 residues. CDR3 sequence reads: CASSLGGQSSNYGYTF. The CDR3 bases are TGTGCCAGCAGCTTAGGGGGACAGAGTTCCAACTATGGCTACACCTTC. The full variable domain, completed using reference TRBV7-8 and TRBJ1-2, is GAGVSQSPRYKVAKRGQDVALRCDPISGHVSLFWYQQALGQGPEFLTYFQNEAQLDKSGLPSDRFFAERPEGSVSTLKIQRTQQEDSAVYLCASSLGGQSSNYGYTFGSGTRLTVV.

This clone was counted a few times. The V call is TRBV27, the J call TRBJ2-2, with TRBD2 matching over 11 bases. This CDR3 is built from 15 residues. Germline CDR1 is MNHEY and CDR2 is SMNVEV (reference sequence). Trimming removed 6 bases from V and 4 bases from J; junction bases left unmatched: 4. The CDR3 DNA reads as TGTGCCAGCAGACGTACTAGCGGGAGCACCGGGGAGCTGTTTTTT. This gives the protein CASRRTSGSTGELFF.

The rearrangement joins TRBV11-2 to TRBJ2-1; D is undetermined. V shed 1 base and J shed 4 bases, with 5 bases lying between them. The germline V gene has CDR1 SGHAT and CDR2 FQNNGV. The CDR3 length is 13 residues. The CDR3 DNA follows: TGTGCCAGCAGCTTAGTCTTGTACAATGAGCAGTTCTTC. It yields the protein CASSLVLYNEQFF.

This chain connects TRBV5-5 to TRBJ2-1; D unclear. This CDR3 has 14 amino acids. V was shortened by 3 bases and J by 4 bases, with 11 bases between the two germline ends. CDR1 SGHKS and CDR2 YYEKEE come from the germline V gene (reference sequence). The CDR3: CASSYRPWYNEQFF. As DNA, the CDR3 is TGTGCCAGCAGCTACAGACCCTGGTACAATGAGCAGTTCTTC.

This rearrangement joins TRBV24-1 to TRBJ1-2; D is possibly TRBD1 (6 bases). Trimming shortened V by 3 bases and J by 3 bases, and 19 bases separated the two germline ends. The CDR3 has 17 amino acids. Germline lookup yields CDR1 KGHDR and CDR2 SFDVKD. CDR3 protein: CATSDPTTAGADYGYTF. CDR3 DNA: TGTGCCACCAGTGATCCAACAACGGCGGGGGCCGACTATGGCTACACCTTC.

The rearrangement joins TRBV2 to TRBJ2-7, with 11 bases aligning to TRBD1. V was clipped by 6 bases and J by 6 bases; unmatched bases: 1. This CDR3 has 12 residues. Looked up from germline, CDR1 is SNHLY and CDR2 is FYNNEI. The CDR3 here is CASRGQGGEQYF. The CDR3 nucleotides are TGTGCCAGCAGGGGACAGGGGGGCGAGCAGTACTTC.

In nucleotides, the CDR3 is TGTGCCAGCAGCTTAAACAGGGGCGGAAACACCATATATTTT. It specifies CASSLNRGGNTIYF. J is TRBJ1-3 and V is TRBV11-3, with 7 bases aligning to TRBD1. The CDR3 loop spans 14 amino acids. The trim removed 2 bases at V and 4 bases at J, leaving 2 bases unmatched. Per germline, CDR1 SGHNT and CDR2 YENEEA.

The CDR3 coding sequence is TGCGCCAGCAGCCCCCGAGGGGTTGGGCTAGCGGATTCCACAGATACGCAGTATTTT. Translation gives CASSPRGVGLADSTDTQYF. This chain connects TRBV5-1 to TRBJ2-3; 7 bases align to TRBD2. CDR1 and CDR2 from the germline V gene are SGHRS and YFSETQ. After removal of 4 bases from V and 2 bases from J, the junction contained 19 bases not matched to a gene. CDR3 size: 19 residues.